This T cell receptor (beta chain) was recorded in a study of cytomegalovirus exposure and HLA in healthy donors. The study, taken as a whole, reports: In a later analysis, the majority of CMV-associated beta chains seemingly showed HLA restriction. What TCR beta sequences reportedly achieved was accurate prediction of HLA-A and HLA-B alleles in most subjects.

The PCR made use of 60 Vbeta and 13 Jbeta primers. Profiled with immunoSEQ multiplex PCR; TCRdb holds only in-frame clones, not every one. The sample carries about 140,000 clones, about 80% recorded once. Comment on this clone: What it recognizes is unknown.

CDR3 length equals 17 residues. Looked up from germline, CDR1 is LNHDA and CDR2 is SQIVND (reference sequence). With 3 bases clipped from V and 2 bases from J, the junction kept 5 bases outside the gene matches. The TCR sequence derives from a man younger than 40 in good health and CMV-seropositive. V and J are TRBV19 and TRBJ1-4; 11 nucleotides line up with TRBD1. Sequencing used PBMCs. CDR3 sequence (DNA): TGTGCCAGTAGTATCCGGGACAGGGGGTTCACTAATGAAAAACTGTTTTTT. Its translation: CASSIRDRGFTNEKLFF.